These 14 T cell receptor beta chains were all obtained from the same sample, sequenced in a study of shared clonotypes between healthy human individuals. Profiling relied on immunoSEQ multiplex PCR, and the TCRdb table lists in-frame clones only, not all of them. Seen here are 2,500,000 or so clones, more than 80% observed once, and the top ten hold over 0.12%. What was sequenced was naive CD4+ T cells sorted from blood. The subset is: CD45RA+ positively selected. The receptor source for this set is a man in his late teens or twenties in good health.

V gene TRBV5-4 combines with J gene TRBJ1-5, with D possibly TRBD1 on 5 matching bases. Trimming took 3 bases from V and 0 from J, leaving 10 bases between them. Germline assignment: CDR1 SGHNT and CDR2 YYREEE (reference sequence). The CDR3 loop spans 15 amino acids. For the CDR3, the DNA is TGTGCCAGCAGCTCGGGACCGGATAGCAATCAGCCCCAGCATTTT. This sequence encodes CASSSGPDSNQPQHF.

V and J are TRBV9 and TRBJ2-2, with 11 bases that match TRBD2. V dropped 4 bases and J dropped 5; count of bases not matched to a gene: 7. This CDR3 has 16 amino acids. The germline V gene has CDR1 SGDLS and CDR2 YYNGEE. The CDR3 DNA follows: TGTGCCAGCAGCCCCGCACTAGCGGGGGAGACCGGGGAGCTGTTTTTT. It specifies CASSPALAGETGELFF.

The genes are TRBV5-1 and TRBJ1-2; 7 bases align to TRBD1. This CDR3 has 15 residues. V shed 4 bases, J shed 8 bases, and the junction held 14 bases outside the gene matches. CDR1 and CDR2 from the germline V gene are SGHRS and YFSETQ. The CDR3, as DNA: TGCGCCAGCAGCGACACAGGGGCCTCAACGGGGGGCTACACCTTC. Translated: CASSDTGASTGGYTF.

The rearrangement joins TRBV19 to TRBJ1-1; no clear D gene. Germline lookup yields CDR1 LNHDA and CDR2 SQIVND (reference sequence). The germline V and J ends were trimmed by 7 bases and 4 bases, with 16 bases remaining between them. The CDR3 contains 14 residues. The CDR3 reads CASMPKWDGTEAFF. The CDR3 bases are TGTGCCAGTATGCCTAAATGGGATGGCACTGAAGCTTTCTTT.

The CDR3 loop reads CASSLFSGGNNEQFF. In DNA form, the CDR3 reads TGTGCCAGTAGTCTTTTTAGCGGGGGAAACAATGAGCAGTTCTTC. This chain uses TRBV19 with TRBJ2-1; 9 bases are a match to TRBD2. CDR3 length equals 15 residues. V shed 5 bases, J shed 5 bases, and the junction held 7 bases outside the gene matches. Germline V gene lookup returns CDR1 LNHDA and CDR2 SQIVND (reference sequence).

The chain recombines TRBV29-1 with TRBJ2-7; D gene uncertain. The CDR3 consists of 12 residues. The germline CDR1 and CDR2 sequences are SQVTM and ANQGSEA. V dropped 5 bases and J dropped 2 bases, with 10 bases sitting between them. The CDR3 here is CSVSRQPYEQYF. The CDR3 DNA reads as TGCAGCGTTAGTAGACAACCCTACGAGCAGTACTTC.

The chain carries TRBV15 and TRBJ2-6; D is ambiguous. The V gene lost 5 bases and the J gene lost 3 bases, with 17 bases spanning the gap. Germline lookup yields CDR1 LNHNV and CDR2 YYDKDF (reference sequence). The CDR3 contains 17 residues. The CDR3: CATSPRVQSFGANVLTF. CDR3 bases: TGTGCCACCAGCCCCCGGGTTCAGTCGTTTGGGGCCAACGTCCTGACTTTC.

V gene TRBV27 combines with J gene TRBJ2-7, with 7 bases that match TRBD1. This CDR3 has 14 residues. Germline CDR1 and CDR2: MNHEY and SMNVEV (reference sequence). J lost 2 bases, V lost 6 bases, and 7 bases had no gene match. In DNA, the CDR3 is TGTGCCAGCAGCCGGGACAGAGGACCCTACGAGCAGTACTTC. Encoded protein: CASSRDRGPYEQYF.

The chain links TRBV13 to TRBJ2-7, with D perhaps matching TRBD1 (5 bases). With 6 bases removed from V and 0 bases from J, the gap between germline ends came to 18 bases. Germline V gene data show CDR1 as PRHDT and CDR2 as FYEKMQ (reference sequence). The CDR3 is made up of 16 amino acids. CDR3 residues: CASRSMGRSSSYEQYF. CDR3 bases: TGTGCCAGCAGAAGCATGGGGCGGTCGAGCTCCTACGAGCAGTACTTC.

The V and J genes are TRBV18 and TRBJ2-5; the match to TRBD2 covers 9 bases. Looked up from germline, CDR1 is KGHSH and CDR2 is LQKENI. CDR3 length: 13 residues. J lost 5 bases, V lost 5 bases, and 3 bases had no gene match. The CDR3 protein is CASSGGLAETQYF. For the CDR3, the DNA is TGTGCCAGCTCAGGAGGACTAGCGGAGACCCAGTACTTC.

V usage is TRBV5-1 and J usage is TRBJ1-2; 12 bases map to TRBD1. This CDR3 has 15 residues. J lost 3 bases, V lost 4 bases, and 4 bases had no gene match. Germline-derived CDR1 and CDR2 are SGHRS and YFSETQ. In DNA form, the CDR3 reads TGCGCCAGCAGCGGAGGGACAGGGGGCGACTATGGCTACACCTTC. Protein product: CASSGGTGGDYGYTF.

The rearrangement uses TRBV27 and TRBJ2-5, with D unclear. The CDR3 sequence is 15 residues long. Trimming stripped 4 bases from V and 5 bases from J, with 17 bases between. Germline values: CDR1 MNHEY, CDR2 SMNVEV (reference sequence). The CDR3 is CASSYLGSGLETQYF. In nucleotides, the CDR3 is TGTGCCAGCAGTTATCTAGGTAGTGGCTTGGAGACCCAGTACTTC.

The V and J genes are TRBV2 and TRBJ2-7; possibly TRBD1 or TRBD2 for D (5 bases each). The CDR3 is made up of 16 amino acids. The germline gives CDR1 SNHLY, CDR2 FYNNEI. V lost 7 bases and J 5 bases, leaving 24 bases between the germline ends. The CDR3 DNA is TGTGCCAGCACCTTGAACGGGGCACCCCGCGCCCACGAGCAGTACTTC. Its protein is CASTLNGAPRAHEQYF. Full variable domain (remainder filled in from reference TRBV2 and TRBJ2-7): EPEVTQTPSHQVTQMGQEVILRCVPISNHLYFYWYRQILGQKVEFLVSFYNNEISEKSEIFDDQFSVERPDGSNFTLKIRSTKLEDSAMYFCASTLNGAPRAHEQYFGPGTRLTVT.

The chain recombines TRBV5-1 with TRBJ2-5, with TRBD1 identical over 10 bases. After removal of 4 bases from V and 1 base from J, the junction contained 4 bases not matched to a gene. Germline CDR1 is SGHRS and CDR2 is YFSETQ. This CDR3 is 15 amino acids long. The CDR3 nucleotides read TGCGCCAGCAGCCAAGGACAGGGGGTCCAAGAGACCCAGTACTTC. This encodes CASSQGQGVQETQYF.